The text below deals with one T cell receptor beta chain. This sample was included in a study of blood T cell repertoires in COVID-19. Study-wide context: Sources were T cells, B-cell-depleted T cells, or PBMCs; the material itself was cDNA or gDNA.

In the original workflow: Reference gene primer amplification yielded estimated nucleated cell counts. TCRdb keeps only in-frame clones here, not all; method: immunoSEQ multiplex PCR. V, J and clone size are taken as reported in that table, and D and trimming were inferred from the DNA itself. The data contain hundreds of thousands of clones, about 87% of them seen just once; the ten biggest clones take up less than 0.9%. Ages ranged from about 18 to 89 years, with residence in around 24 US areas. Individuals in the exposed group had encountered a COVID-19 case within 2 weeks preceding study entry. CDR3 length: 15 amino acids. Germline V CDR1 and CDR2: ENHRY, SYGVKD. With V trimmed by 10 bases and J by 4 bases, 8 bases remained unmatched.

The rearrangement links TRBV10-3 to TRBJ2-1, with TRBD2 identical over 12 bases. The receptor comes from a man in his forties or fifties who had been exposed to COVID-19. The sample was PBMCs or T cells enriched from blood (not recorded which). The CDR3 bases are TGTGCCACACGTACTAGCGGGGGGTTTTACAATGAGCAGTTCTTC. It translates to CATRTSGGFYNEQFF.